A single sample gave rise to the 7 T cell receptor beta chains below, sequenced in a study of OX40 agonist ivuxolimab in advanced cancers. Data came from immunoSEQ multiplex PCR; TCRdb stores just in-frame clones and leaves some out. Among under 85,000 clones listed, about 92% were seen once. The source was CD4+ or CD8+ T cells sorted from blood, collected in a trial of the OX40 agonist ivuxolimab. These receptors originate from an adult with an advanced solid tumor such as melanoma, head and neck, liver or kidney cancer.

CDR3 sequence reads: CASSPPRAGVREQYF. CDR3 sequence (DNA): TGTGCCAGCAGCCCCCCCCGAGCGGGAGTTAGGGAGCAGTACTTC. V and J are TRBV6-5 and TRBJ2-7, with 8 bases identical to TRBD2. Germline-derived CDR1 and CDR2 are MNHEY and SVGAGI. CDR3 length equals 15 residues. V shed 6 bases and J 7 bases; nucleotides not matched to a gene: 14.

This chain connects TRBV4-3 to TRBJ2-3, with D maybe TRBD1 (6 bases). The germline V gene has CDR1 LGHNA and CDR2 YSLEER. Trimming took 4 bases from V and 4 from J, leaving 12 bases between them. The CDR3 totals 14 residues. The CDR3 DNA sequence: TGCGCCAGCAGCCCCAGGGGACGGGCAGATACGCAGTATTTT. Protein: CASSPRGRADTQYF.

The gene calls are TRBV27 and TRBJ2-1; 9 bases fit TRBD2. Germline V lookup: CDR1 MNHEY, CDR2 SMNVEV (reference sequence). V was clipped by 6 bases and J by 4 bases; unmatched bases: 10. The CDR3 has 16 amino acids. CDR3 in amino acids: CASREAGGSSYNEQFF. The DNA of the CDR3 is TGTGCCAGCAGGGAGGCGGGAGGGTCCTCTTACAATGAGCAGTTCTTC.

This clone was detected a few times. CDR3 in amino acids: CAWDARGGTEAFF. CDR3 bases: TGTGCCTGGGATGCTCGTGGGGGCACTGAAGCTTTCTTT. The chain links TRBV30 to TRBJ1-1, with a tentative D call TRBD1 (5 bases). V was clipped by 5 bases and J by 4 bases, with 14 bases between them. From germline, CDR1 is GTSNPN and CDR2 SVGIG (reference sequence). This CDR3 has 13 amino acids.

The V gene is TRBV5-8, the J gene TRBJ2-4; no clear D gene. V shed 4 bases and J shed 3 bases, with 14 bases lying between them. Germline loops: CDR1 SGHTS, CDR2 YDEGEE. This CDR3 contains 15 residues. Here the CDR3 DNA reads TGTGCCAGCAGCCGGCCGGGTAGGGACAAAAACATTCAGTACTTC. Protein product: CASSRPGRDKNIQYF.

This clone was detected once. CDR3: CASSPGTSGRGEQYF. The CDR3 nucleotides are TGTGCCAGCAGCCCGGGGACTAGCGGGAGGGGCGAGCAGTACTTC. The gene calls are TRBV7-8 and TRBJ2-7; 16 positions match TRBD2. V lost 5 bases to trimming and J lost 6 bases; unmatched junction nucleotides: 4. The CDR3 runs 15 residues. Germline V gives CDR1 SGHVS, CDR2 FQNEAQ.

This clone was recorded once. The chain uses TRBV12-5 and TRBJ1-2, with a weak D call TRBD1 (6 bases). The germline gives CDR1 LGHNT, CDR2 FRNRAP. The CDR3 is 14 residues long. Trimming stripped 4 bases from V and 7 bases from J, with 16 bases between. The CDR3 DNA follows: TGTGCTAGTGGTTCCCTAGGGGGGGCGGGTGGCTACACCTTC. Its protein is CASGSLGGAGGYTF.